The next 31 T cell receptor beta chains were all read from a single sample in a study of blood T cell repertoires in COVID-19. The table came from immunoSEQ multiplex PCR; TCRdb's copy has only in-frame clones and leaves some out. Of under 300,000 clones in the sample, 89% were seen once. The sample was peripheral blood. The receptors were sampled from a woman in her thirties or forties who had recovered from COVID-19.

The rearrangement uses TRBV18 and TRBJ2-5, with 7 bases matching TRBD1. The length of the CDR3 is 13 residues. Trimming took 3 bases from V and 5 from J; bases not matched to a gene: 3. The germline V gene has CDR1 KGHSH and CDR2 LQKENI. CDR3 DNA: TGTGCCAGCTCACCCGGGACAGACGAGACCCAGTACTTC. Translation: CASSPGTDETQYF.

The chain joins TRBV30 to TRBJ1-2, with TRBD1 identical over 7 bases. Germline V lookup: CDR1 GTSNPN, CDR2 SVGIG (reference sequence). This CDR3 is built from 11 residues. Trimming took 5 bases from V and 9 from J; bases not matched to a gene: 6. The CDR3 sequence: CAWHRGDRYTF. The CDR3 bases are TGTGCCTGGCACAGGGGTGATCGCTACACCTTC.

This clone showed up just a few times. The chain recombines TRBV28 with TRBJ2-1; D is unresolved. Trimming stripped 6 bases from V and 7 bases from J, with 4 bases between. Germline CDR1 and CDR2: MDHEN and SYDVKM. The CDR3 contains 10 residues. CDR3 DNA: TGTGCCAGCAGCCAAAATGAGCAGTTCTTC. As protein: CASSQNEQFF.

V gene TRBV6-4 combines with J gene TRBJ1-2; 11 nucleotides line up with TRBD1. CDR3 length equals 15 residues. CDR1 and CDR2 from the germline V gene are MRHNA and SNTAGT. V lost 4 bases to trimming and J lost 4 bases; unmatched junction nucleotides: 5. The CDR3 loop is CASSATGTGGYGYTF. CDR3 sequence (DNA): TGTGCCAGCAGTGCGACCGGGACAGGGGGCTATGGCTACACCTTC.

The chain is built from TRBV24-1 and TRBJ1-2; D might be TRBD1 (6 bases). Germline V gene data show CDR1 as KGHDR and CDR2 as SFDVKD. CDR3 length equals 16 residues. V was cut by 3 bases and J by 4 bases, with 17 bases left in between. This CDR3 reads CATSDPKQGVAYGYTF. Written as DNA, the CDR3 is TGTGCCACCAGTGATCCTAAACAGGGCGTCGCCTATGGCTACACCTTC.

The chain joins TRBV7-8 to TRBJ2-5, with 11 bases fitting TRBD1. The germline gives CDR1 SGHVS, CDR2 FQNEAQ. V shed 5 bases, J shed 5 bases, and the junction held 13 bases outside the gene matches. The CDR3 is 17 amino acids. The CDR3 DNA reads TGTGCCAGCAGCCGAACCCGGACAGGGGGCAGACGGGAGACCCAGTACTTC. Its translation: CASSRTRTGGRRETQYF.

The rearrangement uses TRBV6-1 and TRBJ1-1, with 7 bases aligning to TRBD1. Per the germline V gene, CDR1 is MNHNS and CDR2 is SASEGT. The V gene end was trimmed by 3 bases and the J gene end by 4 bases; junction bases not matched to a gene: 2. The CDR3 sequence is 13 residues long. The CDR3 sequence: CASSDDRATEAFF. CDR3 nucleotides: TGTGCCAGCAGTGACGACAGGGCCACTGAAGCTTTCTTT.

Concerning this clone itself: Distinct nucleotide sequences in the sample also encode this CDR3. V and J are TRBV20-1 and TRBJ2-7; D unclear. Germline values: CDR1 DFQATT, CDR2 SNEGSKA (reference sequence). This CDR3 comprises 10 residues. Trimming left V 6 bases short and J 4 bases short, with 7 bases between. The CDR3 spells CSALLYEQYF. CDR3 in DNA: TGCAGTGCCCTACTTTACGAGCAGTACTTC.

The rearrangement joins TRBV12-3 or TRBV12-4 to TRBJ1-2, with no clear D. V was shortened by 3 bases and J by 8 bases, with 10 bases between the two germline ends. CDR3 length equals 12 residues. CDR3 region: CASSFIGLGYTF. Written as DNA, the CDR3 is TGTGCCAGCAGTTTTATTGGACTCGGCTACACCTTC.

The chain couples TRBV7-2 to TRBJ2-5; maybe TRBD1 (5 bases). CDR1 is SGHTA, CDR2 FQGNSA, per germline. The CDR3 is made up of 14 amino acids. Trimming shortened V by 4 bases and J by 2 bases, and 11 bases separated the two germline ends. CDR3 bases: TGTGCCAGCAGCTCAGGGCACCAACAAGAGACCCAGTACTTC. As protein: CASSSGHQQETQYF.

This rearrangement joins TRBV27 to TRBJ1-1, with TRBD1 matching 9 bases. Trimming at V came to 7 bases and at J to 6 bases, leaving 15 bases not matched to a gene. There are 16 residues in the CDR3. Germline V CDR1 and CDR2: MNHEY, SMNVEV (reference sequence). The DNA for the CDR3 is TGTGCCAGCACCTATTCGGCCACAGGGGGCGGGGCTGAAGCTTTCTTT. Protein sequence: CASTYSATGGGAEAFF.

This CDR3 is CATSRGETGGYSPLHF. The CDR3 nucleotides read TGTGCCACCAGCAGAGGGGAGACGGGGGGATATTCACCCCTCCACTTT. The chain is built from TRBV15 and TRBJ1-6, with a possible D match to TRBD1 (5 bases). This CDR3 is 16 amino acids long. Germline V gives CDR1 LNHNV, CDR2 YYDKDF (reference sequence). The V end lost 1 base, the J end lost 8 bases, and 15 bases lay between the germline ends.

CDR3: CSVEVGGKSYEQYF. The CDR3 DNA is TGCAGCGTTGAGGTAGGCGGGAAGTCCTACGAGCAGTACTTC. V and J are TRBV29-1 and TRBJ2-7, with a weak D call TRBD2 (6 bases). The CDR3 has 14 amino acids. With 3 bases removed from V and 1 base from J, the gap between germline ends came to 13 bases. CDR1 is SQVTM and CDR2 is ANQGSEA in the germline V gene.

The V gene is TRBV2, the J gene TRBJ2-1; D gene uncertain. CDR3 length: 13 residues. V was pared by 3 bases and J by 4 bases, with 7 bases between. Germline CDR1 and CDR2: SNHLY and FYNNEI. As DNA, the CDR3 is TGTGCCAGCAGTGACGACTTATACAATGAGCAGTTCTTC. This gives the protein CASSDDLYNEQFF.

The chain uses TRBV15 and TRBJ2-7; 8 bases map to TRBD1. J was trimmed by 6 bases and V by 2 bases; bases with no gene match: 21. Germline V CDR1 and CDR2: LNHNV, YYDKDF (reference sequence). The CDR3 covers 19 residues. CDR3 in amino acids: CATSRTETGVSLFFSEQYF. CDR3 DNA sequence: TGTGCCACCAGCAGAACAGAGACAGGGGTATCGTTGTTTTTCAGCGAGCAGTACTTC.

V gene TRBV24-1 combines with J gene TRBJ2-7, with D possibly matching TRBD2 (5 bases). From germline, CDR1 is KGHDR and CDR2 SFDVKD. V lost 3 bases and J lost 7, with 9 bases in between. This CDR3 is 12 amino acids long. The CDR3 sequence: CATSDRRNEQYF. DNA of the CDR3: TGTGCCACCAGTGATCGGAGGAATGAGCAGTACTTC.

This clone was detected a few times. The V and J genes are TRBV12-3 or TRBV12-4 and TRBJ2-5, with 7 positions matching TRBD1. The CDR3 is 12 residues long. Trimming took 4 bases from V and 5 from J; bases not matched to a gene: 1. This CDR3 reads CASSSTGETQYF. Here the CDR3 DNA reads TGTGCCAGCAGTTCGACAGGGGAGACCCAGTACTTC.

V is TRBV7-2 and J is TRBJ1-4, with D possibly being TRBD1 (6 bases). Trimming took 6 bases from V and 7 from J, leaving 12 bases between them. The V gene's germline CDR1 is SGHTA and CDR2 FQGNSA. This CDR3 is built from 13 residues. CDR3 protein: CASRQGGGEKLFF. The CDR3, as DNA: TGTGCCAGCAGACAGGGCGGCGGTGAAAAACTGTTTTTT.

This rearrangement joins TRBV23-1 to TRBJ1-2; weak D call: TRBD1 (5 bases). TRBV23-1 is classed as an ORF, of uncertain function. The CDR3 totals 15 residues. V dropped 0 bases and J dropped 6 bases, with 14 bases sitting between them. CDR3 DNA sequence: TGCGCCAGCAGTCAATCTGGCAGGGAAGGGAATGGCTACACCTTC. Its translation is CASSQSGREGNGYTF.

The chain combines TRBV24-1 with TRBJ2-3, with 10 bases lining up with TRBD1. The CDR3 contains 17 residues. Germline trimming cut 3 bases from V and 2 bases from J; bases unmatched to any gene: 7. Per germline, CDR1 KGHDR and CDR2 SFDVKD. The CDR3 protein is CATSDAETGGPTDTQYF. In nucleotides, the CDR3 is TGTGCCACCAGTGATGCCGAGACAGGGGGCCCCACAGATACGCAGTATTTT.

The CDR3 loop reads CASSLEEGSTSTDTQYF. For the CDR3, the DNA is TGTGCCAGCAGCTTAGAGGAGGGGTCTACTAGCACAGATACGCAGTATTTT. J is TRBJ2-3 and V is TRBV7-9; D may be TRBD2 (6 bases). CDR3 size: 17 residues. Germline V lookup: CDR1 SEHNR, CDR2 FQNEAQ (reference sequence). Trimming stripped 1 base from V and 0 bases from J, with 14 bases between.

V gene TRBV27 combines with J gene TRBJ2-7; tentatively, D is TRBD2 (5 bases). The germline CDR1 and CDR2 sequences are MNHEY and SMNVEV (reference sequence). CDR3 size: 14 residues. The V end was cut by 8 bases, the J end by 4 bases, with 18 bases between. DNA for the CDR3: TGTGCCAGCTCCGAGGCGGGCAGAGGGTACGAGCAGTACTTC. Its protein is CASSEAGRGYEQYF.

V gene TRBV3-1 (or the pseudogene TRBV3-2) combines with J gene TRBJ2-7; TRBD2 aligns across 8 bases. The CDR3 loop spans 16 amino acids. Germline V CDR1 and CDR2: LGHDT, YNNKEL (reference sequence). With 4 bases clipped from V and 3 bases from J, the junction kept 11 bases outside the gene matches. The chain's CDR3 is CASSPHGLAGHYEQYF. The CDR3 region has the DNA TGTGCCAGCAGCCCCCACGGCCTAGCGGGCCACTACGAGCAGTACTTC.

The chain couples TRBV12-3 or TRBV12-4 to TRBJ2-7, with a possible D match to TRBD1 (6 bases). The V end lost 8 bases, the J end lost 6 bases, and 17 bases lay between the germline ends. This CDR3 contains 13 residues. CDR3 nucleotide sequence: TGTGCCAGCGGACGGGACATTCGGACCGAGCAGTACTTC. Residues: CASGRDIRTEQYF.

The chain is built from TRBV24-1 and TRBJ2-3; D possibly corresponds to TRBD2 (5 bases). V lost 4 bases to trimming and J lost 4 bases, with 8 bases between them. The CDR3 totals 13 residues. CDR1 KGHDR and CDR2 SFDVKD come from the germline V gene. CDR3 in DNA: TGTGCCACCAGTGAGGGAGCTCCAGATACGCAGTATTTT. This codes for CATSEGAPDTQYF.

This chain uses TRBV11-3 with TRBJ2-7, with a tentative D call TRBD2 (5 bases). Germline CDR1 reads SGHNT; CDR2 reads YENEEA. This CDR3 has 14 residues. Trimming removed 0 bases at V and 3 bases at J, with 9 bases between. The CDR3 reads CASSLEASSYEQYF. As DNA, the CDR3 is TGTGCCAGCAGCTTAGAGGCTAGCAGCTACGAGCAGTACTTC.

CDR3 DNA sequence: TGTGCCAGCAGCTTAGTTGGACAGGGTGTATCACCCCTCCACTTT. Protein: CASSLVGQGVSPLHF. The chain couples TRBV7-8 to TRBJ1-6; TRBD1 matches at 8 bases. The trim removed 1 base at V and 10 bases at J, leaving 6 bases unmatched. Germline V gene lookup returns CDR1 SGHVS and CDR2 FQNEAQ. The CDR3 consists of 15 residues.

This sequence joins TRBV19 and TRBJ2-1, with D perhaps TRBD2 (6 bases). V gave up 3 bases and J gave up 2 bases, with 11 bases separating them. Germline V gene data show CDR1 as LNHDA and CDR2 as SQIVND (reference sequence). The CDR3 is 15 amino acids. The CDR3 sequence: CASSMMEGAYNEQFF. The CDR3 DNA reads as TGTGCCAGTAGTATGATGGAGGGAGCCTACAATGAGCAGTTCTTC.

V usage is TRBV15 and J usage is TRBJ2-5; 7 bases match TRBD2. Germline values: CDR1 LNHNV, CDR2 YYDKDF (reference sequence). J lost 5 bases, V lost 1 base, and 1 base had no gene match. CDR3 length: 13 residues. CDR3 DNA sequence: TGTGCCACCAGCAGAGTGGGGGGGGAGACCCAGTACTTC. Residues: CATSRVGGETQYF.

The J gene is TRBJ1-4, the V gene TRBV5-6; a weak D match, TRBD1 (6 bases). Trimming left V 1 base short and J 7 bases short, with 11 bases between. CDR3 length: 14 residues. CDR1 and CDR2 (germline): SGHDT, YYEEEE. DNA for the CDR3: TGTGCCAGCAGCTTGAGGGGGAAGGGTGAAAAACTGTTTTTT. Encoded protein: CASSLRGKGEKLFF.

The CDR3 nucleotides read TGCGCCAGCAGCGGTGGACAGGAGGAAGCTTTCTTT. It encodes CASSGGQEEAFF. The genes are TRBV5-1 and TRBJ1-1; 7 bases line up with TRBD1. The CDR3 spans 12 residues. CDR1 SGHRS and CDR2 YFSETQ come from the germline V gene. The V segment lost 4 bases and the J segment 8 bases; nucleotides outside the gene matches: 5.